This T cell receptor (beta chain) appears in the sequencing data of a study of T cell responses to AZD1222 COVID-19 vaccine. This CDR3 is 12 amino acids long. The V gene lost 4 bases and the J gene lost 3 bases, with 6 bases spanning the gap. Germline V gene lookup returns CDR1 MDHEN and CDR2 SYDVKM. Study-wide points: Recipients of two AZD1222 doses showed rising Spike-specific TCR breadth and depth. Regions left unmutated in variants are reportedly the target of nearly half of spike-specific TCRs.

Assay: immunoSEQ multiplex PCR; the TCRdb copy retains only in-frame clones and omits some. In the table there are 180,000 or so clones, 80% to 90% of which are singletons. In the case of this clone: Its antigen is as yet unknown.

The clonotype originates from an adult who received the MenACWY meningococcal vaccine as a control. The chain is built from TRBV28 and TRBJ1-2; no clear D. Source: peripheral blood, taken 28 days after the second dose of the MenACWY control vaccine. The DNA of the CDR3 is TGTGCCAGCAGTTGGAGGGACTATGGCTACACCTTC. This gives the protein CASSWRDYGYTF.